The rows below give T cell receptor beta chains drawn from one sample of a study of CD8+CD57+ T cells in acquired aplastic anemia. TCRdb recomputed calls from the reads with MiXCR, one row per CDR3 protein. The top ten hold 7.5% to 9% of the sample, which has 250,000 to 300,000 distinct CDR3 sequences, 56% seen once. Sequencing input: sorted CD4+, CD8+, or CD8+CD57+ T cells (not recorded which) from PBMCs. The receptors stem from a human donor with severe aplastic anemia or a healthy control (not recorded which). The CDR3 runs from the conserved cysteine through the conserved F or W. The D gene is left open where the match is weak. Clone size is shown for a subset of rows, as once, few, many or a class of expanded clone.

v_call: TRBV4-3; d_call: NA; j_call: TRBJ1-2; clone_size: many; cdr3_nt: TGCGCCAGCAGCCAAGATAGAAGAGGAGACTATGGCTACACCTTC; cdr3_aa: CASSQDRRGDYGYTF
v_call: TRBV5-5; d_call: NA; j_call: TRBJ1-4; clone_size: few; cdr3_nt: TGTGCCAGCAGCTTGGCAGGAGAAAAACTGTTTTTT; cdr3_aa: CASSLAGEKLFF
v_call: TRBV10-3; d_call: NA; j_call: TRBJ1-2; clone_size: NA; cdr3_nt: TGTGCCATCAGTGAGGTAACGGGGGCCAGCTATGGCTACACCTTC; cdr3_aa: CAISEVTGASYGYTF
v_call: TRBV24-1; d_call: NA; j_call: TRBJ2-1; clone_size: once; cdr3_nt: TGTGCCACCCTCGCTTCCGAGGGCTCCTACAATGAGCAGTTCTTC; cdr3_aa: CATLASEGSYNEQFF
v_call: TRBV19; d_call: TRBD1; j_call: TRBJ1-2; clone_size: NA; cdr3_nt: TGTGCCAGTACCCATGAGGACAGGGGCTATGGCTACACCTTC; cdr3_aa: CASTHEDRGYGYTF
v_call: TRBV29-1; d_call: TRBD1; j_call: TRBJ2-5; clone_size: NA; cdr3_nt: TGCAGCGTGGGGGGAGACAGGGGGCGTGAGACCCAGTACTTC; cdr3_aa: CSVGGDRGRETQYF
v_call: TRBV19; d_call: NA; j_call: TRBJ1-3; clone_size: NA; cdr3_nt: TGTGCCAGTAGTATTGACAGCTCTGGAAGCACCGTATATTTT; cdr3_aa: CASSIDSSGSTVYF
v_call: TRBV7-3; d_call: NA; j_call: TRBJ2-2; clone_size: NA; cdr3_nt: TGTGCCAGCAGCCTCCCAGGGAACACCGGGGAGCTGTTTTTT; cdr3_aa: CASSLPGNTGELFF
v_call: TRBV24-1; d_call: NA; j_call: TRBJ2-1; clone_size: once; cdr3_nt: TGTGCCACCAGTGACTCTGGGGGCCGCTCCTACAATGAGCAGTTCTTC; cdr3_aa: CATSDSGGRSYNEQFF
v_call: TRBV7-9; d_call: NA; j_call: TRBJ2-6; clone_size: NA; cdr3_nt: TGTGCCATTAACCGACAGGCGGAGGCCAACGTCCTGACTTTC; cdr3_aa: CAINRQAEANVLTF
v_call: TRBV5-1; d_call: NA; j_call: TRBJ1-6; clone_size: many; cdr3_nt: TGCGCCAGCAGCTTGGAAGGACACGGCAATTCACCCCTCCACTTT; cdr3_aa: CASSLEGHGNSPLHF
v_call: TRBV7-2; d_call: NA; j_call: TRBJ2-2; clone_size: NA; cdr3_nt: TGTGCCAGCAGCTTAAATGCAGTGAACACCGGGGAGCTGTTTTTT; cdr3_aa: CASSLNAVNTGELFF
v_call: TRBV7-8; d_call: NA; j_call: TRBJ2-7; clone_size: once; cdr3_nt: TGTGCCAGCAGCTTAGGGTCGACTAGCTCCTACGAGCAGTACTTC; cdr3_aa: CASSLGSTSSYEQYF
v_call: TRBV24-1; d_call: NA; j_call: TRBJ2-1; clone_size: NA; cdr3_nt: TGTGCCACCAGTGATTTCAGTGGGGTCAGCTCCTACAATGAGCAGTTCTTC; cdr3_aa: CATSDFSGVSSYNEQFF
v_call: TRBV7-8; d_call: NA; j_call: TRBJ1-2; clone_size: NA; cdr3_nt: NA; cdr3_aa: CTSSQGTFGPGYTF
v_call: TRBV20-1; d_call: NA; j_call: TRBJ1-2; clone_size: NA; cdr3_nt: TGCAGTGGTGGGGGGGTGAGGGGCTACACCTTC; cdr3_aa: CSGGGVRGYTF
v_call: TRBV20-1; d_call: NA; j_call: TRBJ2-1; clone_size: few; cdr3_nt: TGCAGTGCTAGAGATATGAGTGAGCAGTTCTTC; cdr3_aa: CSARDMSEQFF
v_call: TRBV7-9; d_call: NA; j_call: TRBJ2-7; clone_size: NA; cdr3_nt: TGTGCCAGCAGCCCGGAAGGCGTCTCCTACGAGCAGTACTTC; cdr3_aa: CASSPEGVSYEQYF
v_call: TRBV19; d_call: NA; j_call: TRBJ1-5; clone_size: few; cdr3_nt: TGTGCCAGTAGTAGATCCGGCCGGGGGCCCCAGCATTTT; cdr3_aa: CASSRSGRGPQHF
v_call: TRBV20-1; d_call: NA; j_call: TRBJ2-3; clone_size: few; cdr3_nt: TGCAGTGTAGGGGGACAAATCCTTAGCACAGATACGCAGTATTTT; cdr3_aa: CSVGGQILSTDTQYF
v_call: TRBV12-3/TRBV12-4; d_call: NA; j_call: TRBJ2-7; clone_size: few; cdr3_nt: TGTGCCAGCAGCCTAGCGTATGCATCCTACGAGCAGTACTTC; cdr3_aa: CASSLAYASYEQYF
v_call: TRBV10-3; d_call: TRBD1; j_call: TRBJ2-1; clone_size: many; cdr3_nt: TGTGCCATCAGTGAGCCGGACAGGGGCGGCCAGTTCTTC; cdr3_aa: CAISEPDRGGQFF
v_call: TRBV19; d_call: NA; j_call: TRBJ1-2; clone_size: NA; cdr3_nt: TGTGCCAGCAGTATTGCGGGGAATGGCTACACCTTC; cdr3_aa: CASSIAGNGYTF
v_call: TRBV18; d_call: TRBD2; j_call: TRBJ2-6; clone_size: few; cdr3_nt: TGTGCCAGCTCACCATGGGGGGGGACTGGGGCCAACGTCCTGACTTTC; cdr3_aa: CASSPWGGTGANVLTF
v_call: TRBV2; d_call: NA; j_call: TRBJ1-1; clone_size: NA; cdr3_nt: TGTGCCAGCAGTGACTGGACAGTTGAAGCTTTCTTT; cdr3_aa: CASSDWTVEAFF
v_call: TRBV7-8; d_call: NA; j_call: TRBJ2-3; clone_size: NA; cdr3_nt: TGTGCCAGCAGCTTAGTAGTGTCCGGCACAGATACGCAGTATTTT; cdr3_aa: CASSLVVSGTDTQYF
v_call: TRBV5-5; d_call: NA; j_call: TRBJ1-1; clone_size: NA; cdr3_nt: TGTGCCAGCAGCGACAAGGGATGGGAGGGTGAAGCTTTCTTT; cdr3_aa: CASSDKGWEGEAFF
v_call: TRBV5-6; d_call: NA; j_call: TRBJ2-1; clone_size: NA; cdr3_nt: TGTGCCAGCAGCTGGGGCCAGGGGTTGGGCAATGAGCAGTTCTTC; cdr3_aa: CASSWGQGLGNEQFF
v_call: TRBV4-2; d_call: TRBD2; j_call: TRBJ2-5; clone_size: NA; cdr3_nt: TGTACCAGCAGCCAAGCCCCTCGAGCGGGGGGCCCAGGAGAGACCCAGTACTTC; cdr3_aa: CTSSQAPRAGGPGETQYF
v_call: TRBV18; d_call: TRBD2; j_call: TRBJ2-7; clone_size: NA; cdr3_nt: TGTGCCAGCTCAGAGACTAGCGGGAGCCTCTACGAGCAGTACTTC; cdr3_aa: CASSETSGSLYEQYF
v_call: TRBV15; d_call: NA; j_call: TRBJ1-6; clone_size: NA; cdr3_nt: TGTGCCACCAGCAGAGCTGGTTTCGGCTCCTATAATTCACCCCTCCACTTT; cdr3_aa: CATSRAGFGSYNSPLHF
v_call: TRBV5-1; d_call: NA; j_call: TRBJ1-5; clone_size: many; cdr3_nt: TGCGCCAGCAGCATAGATAGCAATCAGCCCCAGCATTTT; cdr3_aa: CASSIDSNQPQHF
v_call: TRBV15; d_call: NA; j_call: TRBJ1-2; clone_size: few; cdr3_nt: TGTGCCACCAGCATTAGGGGCGCGTATCATGGCTACACCTTC; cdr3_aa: CATSIRGAYHGYTF
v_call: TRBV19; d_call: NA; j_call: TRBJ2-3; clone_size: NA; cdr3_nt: TGTGCCAGTAGTACCCGGGACTCTAGAGATACGCAGTATTTT; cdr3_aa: CASSTRDSRDTQYF
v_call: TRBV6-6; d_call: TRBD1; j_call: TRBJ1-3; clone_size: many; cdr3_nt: TGTGCCAGCAGGCCCAGGGGGGGTGGCGCTGGAAACACCATATATTTT; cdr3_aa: CASRPRGGGAGNTIYF
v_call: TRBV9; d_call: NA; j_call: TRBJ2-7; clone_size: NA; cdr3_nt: TGTGCCAGCAGCGTAGACGATAAGGGTTGGGAGCAGTACTTC; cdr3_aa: CASSVDDKGWEQYF
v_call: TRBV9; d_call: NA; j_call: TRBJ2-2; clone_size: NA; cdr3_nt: TGTGCCAGCAGCGTAGGCGGACCCACCGGGGAGCTGTTTTTT; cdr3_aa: CASSVGGPTGELFF
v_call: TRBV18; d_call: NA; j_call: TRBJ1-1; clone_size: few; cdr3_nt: TGTGCCAACCGTGAGAACCAGAACACTGAAGCTTTCTTT; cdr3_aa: CANRENQNTEAFF
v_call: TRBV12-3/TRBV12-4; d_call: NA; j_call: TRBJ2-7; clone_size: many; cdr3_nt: TGTGCCAGCAGTTTACTACGGACACCAACAGGGCCACCCTACGAGCAGTACTTC; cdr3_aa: CASSLLRTPTGPPYEQYF
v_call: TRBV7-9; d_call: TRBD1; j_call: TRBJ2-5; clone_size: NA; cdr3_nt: TGTGCCAGCAGCACCGGGACAGGGGATCAAGAGACCCAGTACTTC; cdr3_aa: CASSTGTGDQETQYF
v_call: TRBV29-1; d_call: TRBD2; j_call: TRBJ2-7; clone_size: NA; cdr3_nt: TGCAGCGTTGAACTAGCGGGAGCATCCTACGAGCAGTACTTC; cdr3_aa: CSVELAGASYEQYF
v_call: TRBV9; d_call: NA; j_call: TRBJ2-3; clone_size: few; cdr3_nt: TGTGCCAGCTCACCTCTTCCCGGGACGGCGAATTTCCATAGCACAGATACGCAGTATTTT; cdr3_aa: CASSPLPGTANFHSTDTQYF
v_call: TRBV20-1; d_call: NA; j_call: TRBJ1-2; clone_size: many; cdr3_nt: TGCGGAATACGGAATACCTATGGCTACACCTTC; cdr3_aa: CGIRNTYGYTF